These 16 T cell receptor beta chains were all obtained from the same sample, sequenced in a study of cytomegalovirus exposure and HLA in healthy donors. PCR used 60 Vbeta primers and 13 Jbeta primers. Here immunoSEQ multiplex PCR was the method, and the copy in TCRdb shows in-frame clones only, minus some. The profile covers roughly 65,000 clones, with 60% to 80% appearing a single time and around 17% taken by the ten largest. Sequencing was done on a sample of PBMCs. Receptors were obtained from a man aged 40-49 years in good health and CMV-seropositive.

The V and J genes are TRBV18 and TRBJ1-1; TRBD1 agrees at 7 bases. The V gene end was trimmed by 6 bases and the J gene end by 0 bases; junction bases not matched to a gene: 7. Germline CDR1 reads KGHSH; CDR2 reads LQKENI. This CDR3 contains 15 residues. CDR3 DNA sequence: TGTGCCAGCTCCTCAAACAGGGGCATGAACACTGAAGCTTTCTTT. Amino acid sequence: CASSSNRGMNTEAFF.

The rearrangement joins TRBV7-3 to TRBJ2-1; D is perhaps TRBD1 (6 bases). V shed 5 bases and J shed 0 bases, with 17 bases lying between them. CDR3 length equals 17 residues. CDR1 and CDR2 from the germline V gene are SGHTA and FQGTGA. This CDR3 reads CASSIFPRGSSYNEQFF. The DNA for the CDR3 is TGTGCCAGCAGCATCTTCCCCAGGGGATCCTCCTACAATGAGCAGTTCTTC.

V and J are TRBV29-1 and TRBJ2-5; D is perhaps TRBD2 (5 bases). Germline lookup yields CDR1 SQVTM and CDR2 ANQGSEA. This CDR3 contains 10 residues. V lost 7 bases and J 5 bases, leaving 8 bases between the germline ends. The CDR3: CSARDETQYF. DNA of the CDR3: TGCAGCGCACGGGATGAGACCCAGTACTTC.

This chain uses TRBV11-2 with TRBJ2-1; 9 bases align to TRBD1. Looked up from germline, CDR1 is SGHAT and CDR2 is FQNNGV. V lost 2 bases, J lost 8 bases, and 10 bases stayed unmatched. The CDR3 is made up of 16 amino acids. In DNA form, the CDR3 reads TGTGCCAGCAGCTTAAATGTGGGACAGGGTTCCCATGAGCAGTTCTTC. Translation gives CASSLNVGQGSHEQFF.

J is TRBJ2-3 and V is TRBV19; tentative D call: TRBD1 (5 bases). Trimming shortened V by 7 bases and J by 1 base, and 9 bases separated the two germline ends. CDR3 length equals 13 residues. The germline CDR1 and CDR2 sequences are LNHDA and SQIVND (reference sequence). CDR3 in amino acids: CASKTDGTDTQYF. In nucleotides, the CDR3 is TGTGCCAGTAAGACAGACGGCACAGATACGCAGTATTTT.

This clone was counted only a few times. The chain uses TRBV7-9 and TRBJ2-5, with 7 bases that match TRBD2. CDR1 SEHNR and CDR2 FQNEAQ come from the germline V gene (reference sequence). After removal of 1 base from V and 1 base from J, the junction contained 3 bases not matched to a gene. This CDR3 is 15 amino acids long. Here the CDR3 reads CASSLVPSGQETQYF. For the CDR3, the DNA is TGTGCCAGCAGCTTAGTACCTAGCGGCCAAGAGACCCAGTACTTC.

The CDR3 nucleotides read TGTGCCAGCAGCCTGCAATACGGCTACGAGCAGTACTTC. It codes for CASSLQYGYEQYF. This sequence joins TRBV7-3 and TRBJ2-7, with D hard to call. Looked up from germline, CDR1 is SGHTA and CDR2 is FQGTGA. This CDR3 is 13 amino acids long. Trimming took off 5 bases at V and 3 bases at J, with 11 bases between the two ends.

This chain connects TRBV9 to TRBJ2-7; 7 bases are a match to TRBD1. The ends lost 3 bases at V and 4 bases at J; junction bases unmatched: 7. CDR3 size: 14 residues. Germline loops: CDR1 SGDLS, CDR2 YYNGEE. For the CDR3, the DNA is TGTGCCAGCAGCGCGGGACAGATGCTTTACGAGCAGTACTTC. It is translated as CASSAGQMLYEQYF.

The rearrangement uses TRBV6-6 and TRBJ2-7; D is possibly TRBD2 (6 bases). CDR1 and CDR2 from the germline V gene are MNHNY and SVGAGI (reference sequence). The CDR3 covers 11 residues. The ends were cut back, 7 bases at V and 6 bases at J, with 10 bases in the middle. The CDR3 nucleotides read TGTGCCAGCACCGGCGGGGTCGAGCAGTACTTC. This gives the protein CASTGGVEQYF.

This chain uses TRBV27 with TRBJ2-3; D may be TRBD1 (6 bases). V was pared by 6 bases and J by 6 bases, with 16 bases between. Looked up from germline, CDR1 is MNHEY and CDR2 is SMNVEV (reference sequence). The CDR3 contains 14 residues. CDR3 protein: CASRRSSRGDTQYF. The CDR3 nucleotides are TGTGCCAGCAGGCGGTCCTCTAGGGGGGATACGCAGTATTTT.

This chain links TRBV2 with TRBJ2-3; 7 bases fit TRBD2. With 7 bases clipped from V and 1 base from J, the junction kept 2 bases outside the gene matches. In germline, CDR1 is SNHLY, CDR2 FYNNEI. The CDR3 extends over 13 amino acids. CDR3 DNA: TGTGCCAGCACGGGGAGGGGCACAGATACGCAGTATTTT. Translated: CASTGRGTDTQYF.

The J gene is TRBJ1-5, the V gene TRBV7-8, with D perhaps matching TRBD1 (6 bases). V was pared by 5 bases and J by 1 base, with 21 bases between. The CDR3 runs to 18 residues. CDR1 and CDR2 (germline): SGHVS, FQNEAQ. This chain's CDR3 is CASSNGLFSQGSNQPQHF. DNA for the CDR3: TGTGCCAGCAGCAACGGGCTTTTTTCTCAGGGGAGCAATCAGCCCCAGCATTTT.

The V gene is TRBV5-6, the J gene TRBJ2-2; a possible D gene is TRBD1 (5 bases). The CDR3 is 15 residues long. Germline V lookup: CDR1 SGHDT, CDR2 YYEEEE. V was clipped by 0 bases and J by 7 bases, with 13 bases between them. CDR3 in amino acids: CASSLGVTASGELFF. The CDR3 DNA is TGTGCCAGCAGCTTGGGGGTGACAGCCAGCGGGGAGCTGTTTTTT. Complete variable domain (other parts from reference TRBV5-6 and TRBJ2-2): DAGVTQSPTHLIKTRGQQVTLRCSPKSGHDTVSWYQQALGQGPQFIFQYYEEEERQRGNFPDRFSGHQFPNYSSELNVNALLLGDSALYLCASSLGVTASGELFFGEGSRLTVL.

This chain links TRBV6-1 with TRBJ2-7; 9 nucleotides agree with TRBD1. The length of the CDR3 is 13 residues. Germline trimming cut 7 bases from V and 3 bases from J; bases unmatched to any gene: 4. Germline V lookup: CDR1 MNHNS, CDR2 SASEGT. The CDR3 DNA follows: TGTGCCAGCACGGGACAGGGAAACTACGAGCAGTACTTC. Protein product: CASTGQGNYEQYF.

V is TRBV6-1 and J is TRBJ1-1, with 9 bases identical to TRBD1. Losses at the gene ends were 4 bases for V and 5 bases for J; bases not matched to a gene: 5. Germline CDR1 is MNHNS and CDR2 is SASEGT. There are 14 residues in the CDR3. CDR3 protein: CASSAEQGATEAFF. Here the CDR3 DNA reads TGTGCCAGCAGTGCAGAACAGGGGGCGACTGAAGCTTTCTTT.

CDR3 sequence (DNA): TGTGCCAGCAGCTTACTCCGGACTAGCGGGGAGCAGTTCTTC. This gives the protein CASSLLRTSGEQFF. The genes are TRBV11-2 and TRBJ2-1; 11 bases agree with TRBD2. This CDR3 is 14 amino acids long. V gave up 2 bases and J gave up 10 bases; unmatched junction bases: 4. Germline CDR1 reads SGHAT; CDR2 reads FQNNGV.